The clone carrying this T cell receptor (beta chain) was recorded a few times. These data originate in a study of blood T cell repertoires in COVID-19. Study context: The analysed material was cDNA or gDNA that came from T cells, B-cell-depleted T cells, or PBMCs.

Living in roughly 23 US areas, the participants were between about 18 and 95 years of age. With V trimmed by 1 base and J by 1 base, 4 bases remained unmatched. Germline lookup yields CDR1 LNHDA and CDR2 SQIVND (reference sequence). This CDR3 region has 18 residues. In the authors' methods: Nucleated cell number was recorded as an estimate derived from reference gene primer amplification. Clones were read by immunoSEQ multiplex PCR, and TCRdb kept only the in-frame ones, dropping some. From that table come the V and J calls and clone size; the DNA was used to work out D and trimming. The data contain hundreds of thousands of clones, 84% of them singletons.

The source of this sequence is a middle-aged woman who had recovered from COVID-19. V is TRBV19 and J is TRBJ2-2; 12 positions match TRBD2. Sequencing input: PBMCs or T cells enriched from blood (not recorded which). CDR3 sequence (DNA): TGTGCCAGTAGTATAGGACTAGCGGGAGATTTGAACACCGGGGAGCTGTTTTTT. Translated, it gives CASSIGLAGDLNTGELFF. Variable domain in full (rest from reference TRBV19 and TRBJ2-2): DGGITQSPKYLFRKEGQNVTLSCEQNLNHDAMYWYRQDPGQGLRLIYYSQIVNDFQKGDIAEGYSVSREKKESFPLTVTSAQKNPTAFYLCASSIGLAGDLNTGELFFGEGSRLTVL.